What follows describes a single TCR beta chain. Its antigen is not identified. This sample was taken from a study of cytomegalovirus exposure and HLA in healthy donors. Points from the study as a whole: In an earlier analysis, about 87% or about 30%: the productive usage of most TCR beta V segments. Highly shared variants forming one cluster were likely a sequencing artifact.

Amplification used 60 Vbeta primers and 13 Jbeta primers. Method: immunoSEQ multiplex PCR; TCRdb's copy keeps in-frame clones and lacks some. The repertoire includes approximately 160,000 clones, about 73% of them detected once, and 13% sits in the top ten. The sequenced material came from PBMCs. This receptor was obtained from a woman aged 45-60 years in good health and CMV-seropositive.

CDR3 protein: CASSVRTVPGELFF. CDR3 DNA: TGTGCCAGCAGTGTTCGGACAGTCCCCGGGGAGCTGTTTTTT. The chain is built from TRBV2 and TRBJ2-2; D is perhaps TRBD1 (6 bases). The germline CDR1 and CDR2 sequences are SNHLY and FYNNEI. CDR3 length: 14 amino acids. Trimming pared 4 bases from V and 6 bases from J, leaving 12 bases between.